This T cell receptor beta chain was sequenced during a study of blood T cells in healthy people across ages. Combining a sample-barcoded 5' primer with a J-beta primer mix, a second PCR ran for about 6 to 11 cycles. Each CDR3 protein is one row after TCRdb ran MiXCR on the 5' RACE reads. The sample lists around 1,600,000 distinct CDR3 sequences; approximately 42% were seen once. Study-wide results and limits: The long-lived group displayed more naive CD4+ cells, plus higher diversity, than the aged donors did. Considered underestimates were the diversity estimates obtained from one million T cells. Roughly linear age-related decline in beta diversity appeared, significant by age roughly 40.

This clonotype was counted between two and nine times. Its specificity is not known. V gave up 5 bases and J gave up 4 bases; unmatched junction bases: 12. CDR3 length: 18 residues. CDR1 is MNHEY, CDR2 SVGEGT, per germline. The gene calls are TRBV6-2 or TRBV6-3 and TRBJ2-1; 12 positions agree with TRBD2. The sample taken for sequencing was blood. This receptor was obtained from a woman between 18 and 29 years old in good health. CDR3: CASSPLAGGPSIYNEQFF. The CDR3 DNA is TGTGCCAGCAGTCCCCTAGCGGGAGGGCCCTCAATTTACAATGAGCAGTTCTTC.